This is a list of T cell receptor beta chains from one sample in a study of shared clonotypes between healthy human individuals. Sequenced by immunoSEQ multiplex PCR; TCRdb stores in-frame clones only, minus some. The sample contains about 980,000 clones, 76% of which appear only once. Specimen: memory CD4+ T cells sorted from blood. These receptors were obtained from a man between 18 and 35 years old in good health. Each CDR3 is given with its conserved first and last residue. A D gene is named only where the DNA matches it firmly. Clone size, where shown, is once, few, many, or a class for clones that have expanded.

size,D,V,J,CDR3,DNA
few,-,TRBV27,TRBJ2-1,CASSPQDGGNEQFF,TGTGCCAGCAGCCCCCAAGACGGCGGCAATGAGCAGTTCTTC
-,-,TRBV9,TRBJ2-5,CASSVGGKETQYF,TGTGCCAGCAGCGTGGGAGGTAAAGAGACCCAGTACTTC
-,TRBD2,TRBV30,TRBJ2-3,CAWSLTSGRADTQYF,TGTGCCTGGAGTCTGACTAGCGGGAGAGCAGATACGCAGTATTTT
-,-,TRBV6-1,TRBJ2-7,CASRFEYRDYEQYF,TGTGCCAGCCGTTTTGAGTACAGGGACTACGAGCAGTACTTC
-,-,TRBV5-6,TRBJ1-1,CASSLSRGFTEAFF,TGTGCCAGCAGCTTGAGCAGGGGATTCACTGAAGCTTTCTTT
-,-,TRBV4-1,TRBJ2-5,CASSQDLLGETQYF,TGCGCCAGCAGCCAAGATCTTTTAGGGGAGACCCAGTACTTC
many,-,TRBV2,TRBJ1-6,CATLMGGTYNSPLHF,TGTGCCACTCTTATGGGGGGAACCTATAATTCACCCCTCCACTTT
few,-,TRBV30,TRBJ1-6,CAWSRSSGPLHF,TGTGCCTGGAGCCGGAGTTCTGGTCCCCTCCACTTT
-,-,TRBV5-1,TRBJ1-4,CASSFLTNEKLFF,TGCGCCAGCAGCTTCTTAACTAATGAAAAACTGTTTTTT
-,-,TRBV30,TRBJ2-1,CAWSSSSGEQFF,TGTGCCTGGAGTTCTAGCTCGGGTGAGCAGTTCTTC
-,-,TRBV6-1,TRBJ2-1,CASSEAQFQGSGQFF,TGTGCCAGCAGTGAAGCGCAGTTCCAGGGCAGCGGGCAGTTCTTC
-,TRBD1,TRBV2,TRBJ1-4,CASSDFGQGEKLFF,TGTGCCAGCAGTGATTTCGGACAGGGGGAAAAACTGTTTTTT
-,-,TRBV28,TRBJ1-2,CASSLSGQMIGGYTF,TGTGCCAGCAGTTTATCTGGACAAATGATCGGCGGCTACACCTTC
-,TRBD2,TRBV4-3,TRBJ2-7,CASSQHAGVSYEQYF,TGCGCCAGCAGCCAACATGCGGGAGTTAGCTACGAGCAGTACTTC
-,TRBD1,TRBV7-8,TRBJ1-1,CASSHRDRAEAFF,TGTGCCAGCAGCCACCGGGACAGGGCCGAAGCTTTCTTT
-,-,TRBV7-9,TRBJ1-2,CASSSIQPFGYTF,TGTGCCAGCAGCTCAATACAGCCGTTTGGCTACACCTTC
once,-,TRBV2,TRBJ1-2,CASSYRDLRSGYTF,TGTGCCAGCAGTTACCGGGACCTAAGGTCTGGCTACACCTTC
-,-,TRBV28,TRBJ1-2,CASSSYERGYTF,TGTGCCAGCAGTTCCTACGAGCGTGGCTACACCTTC
-,TRBD2,TRBV28,TRBJ2-2,CASSITFLAGSGELFF,TGTGCCAGCAGTATCACTTTTCTAGCGGGGTCCGGGGAGCTGTTTTTT
-,-,TRBV30,TRBJ2-7,CAWSPRDLHYEQYF,TGTGCCTGGAGCCCGCGGGATCTTCACTACGAGCAGTACTTC
many,-,TRBV13,TRBJ2-7,CASSLAGSASYEQYF,TGTGCCAGCAGCTTAGCGGGTAGCGCCTCCTACGAGCAGTACTTC
-,-,TRBV19,TRBJ2-7,CASSIDITPSEQYF,TGTGCCAGTAGTATCGACATCACCCCGTCCGAGCAGTACTTC
-,-,TRBV6-5,TRBJ1-6,CASSNPWTGGFHF,TGTGCCAGCAGCAACCCGTGGACCGGGGGCTTCCACTTT
-,-,TRBV15,TRBJ1-2,CATSSGQSGLGYTF,TGTGCCACCAGCAGCGGACAGTCAGGTTTGGGCTACACCTTC
-,-,TRBV19,TRBJ2-3,CASSIVMTDTQYF,TGTGCCAGTAGTATCGTGATGACAGATACGCAGTATTTT
few,TRBD1,TRBV27,TRBJ2-2,CASSLRQGPSTGELFF,TGTGCCAGCAGTTTACGACAGGGGCCGAGCACCGGGGAGCTGTTTTTT
-,-,TRBV4-3,TRBJ1-3,CASSQDGPQLSGNTIYF,TGCGCCAGCAGCCAAGATGGTCCGCAGCTCTCTGGAAACACCATATATTTT
-,TRBD1,TRBV5-6,TRBJ2-7,CASSPRTGRVNDEQYF,TGTGCCAGCAGCCCGCGGACAGGCCGGGTCAACGACGAGCAGTACTTC
-,TRBD2,TRBV10-3,TRBJ2-5,CAISPSGGAGETQYF,TGTGCCATCAGTCCTAGCGGGGGGGCCGGAGAGACCCAGTACTTC
-,-,TRBV5-4,TRBJ2-7,CASSLGVWGSDHEQYF,TGTGCCAGCAGCTTGGGTGTCTGGGGTAGTGACCACGAGCAGTACTTC
many,-,TRBV6-1,TRBJ2-7,CASSESSRLYEQYF,TGTGCCAGCAGTGAATCCAGCCGCCTCTACGAGCAGTACTTC
few,TRBD1,TRBV11-2,TRBJ1-5,CASSVGQINQPQHF,TGTGCCAGCAGCGTGGGACAGATAAATCAGCCCCAGCATTTT
-,TRBD2,TRBV4-1,TRBJ2-1,CASRPSRLAGVDNEQFF,TGCGCCAGCAGACCTAGCCGACTAGCGGGAGTAGACAATGAGCAGTTCTTC
-,-,TRBV7-9,TRBJ1-1,CASSLQNTEAFF,TGTGCCAGCAGCTTACAGAACACTGAAGCTTTCTTT
-,-,TRBV6-5,TRBJ2-6,CASNQGSGANVLTF,TGTGCCAGCAATCAGGGGTCTGGGGCCAACGTCCTGACTTTC
many,-,TRBV4-1,TRBJ2-2,CASSQKEGNTGELFF,TGCGCCAGCAGCCAAAAGGAGGGGAACACCGGGGAGCTGTTTTTT
-,-,TRBV5-4,TRBJ2-5,CASSPDIQETQYF,TGTGCCAGCAGCCCCGACATCCAAGAGACCCAGTACTTC
-,TRBD1,TRBV28,TRBJ1-5,CASISQWGQGSNQPQHF,TGTGCCAGCATCTCTCAGTGGGGACAGGGAAGCAATCAGCCCCAGCATTTT
-,-,TRBV12-5,TRBJ2-7,CASGLVLPRVTYEQYF,TGTGCTAGTGGTTTGGTACTTCCCAGGGTAACCTACGAGCAGTACTTC
-,TRBD1,TRBV19,TRBJ2-7,CASSPLGAGTGYEQYF,TGTGCCAGTAGTCCCCTCGGGGCAGGGACAGGGTACGAGCAGTACTTC
once,TRBD1,TRBV29-1,TRBJ1-2,CSVVTGKEGYTF,TGCAGCGTAGTGACAGGGAAGGAGGGCTACACCTTC
-,-,TRBV30,TRBJ2-2,CAWSSWGRTGELFF,TGTGCCTGGAGCTCCTGGGGGCGGACCGGGGAGCTGTTTTTT
-,-,TRBV9,TRBJ2-2,CASKGQGNTGELFF,TGTGCCAGCAAAGGGCAGGGTAACACCGGGGAGCTGTTTTTT
-,TRBD1,TRBV5-1,TRBJ2-4,CASSLRDRSDIQYF,TGCGCCAGCAGCCTCCGGGACAGGTCGGACATTCAGTACTTC
-,TRBD2,TRBV6-4,TRBJ2-3,CASSTGTSADTQYF,TGTGCCAGCAGTACCGGGACTAGCGCAGATACGCAGTATTTT
-,-,TRBV5-4,TRBJ2-1,CASSLREQVSVEQFF,TGTGCCAGCAGCTTGAGGGAACAGGTTTCGGTTGAGCAGTTCTTC
-,TRBD2,TRBV7-9,TRBJ2-7,CASSLARDYRAYEQYF,TGTGCCAGCAGCTTAGCCAGGGACTACCGAGCCTACGAGCAGTACTTC
once,TRBD1,TRBV6-5,TRBJ1-1,CASSSDRGKAFF,TGTGCCAGCAGCTCTGACAGGGGCAAAGCTTTCTTT
-,-,TRBV18,TRBJ1-4,CASSPPVGEKLFF,TGTGCCAGCTCTCCACCCGTAGGGGAAAAACTGTTTTTT
-,-,TRBV9,TRBJ2-7,CASSARILGRSYEQYF,TGTGCCAGCAGCGCTAGGATACTAGGGAGATCCTACGAGCAGTACTTC
-,TRBD1,TRBV10-3,TRBJ2-3,CAAGTGVLDTQYF,TGTGCCGCCGGGACAGGGGTATTGGATACGCAGTATTTT
-,TRBD1,TRBV4-3,TRBJ2-3,CASSQGVGQGVMDTQYF,TGCGCCAGCAGCCAAGGAGTGGGGCAGGGGGTCATGGATACGCAGTATTTT